The following is a T cell receptor beta chain sequence with its context. Its target is unknown. This specimen belongs to a study of T cells after yellow fever vaccination. Study context: Some fractions had low cell numbers, and these were prepared with SMART-Seq v4 Ultra Low Input.

A process of 5'RACE template switching, which added a universal primer site and UMIs, was used to make TCR cDNA. TCRdb passed the 5' RACE reads through MiXCR, listing each CDR3 protein once. The sample consists of a few hundred thousand distinct CDR3 sequences, 6.9% of them appearing once. The CDR3 is 15 amino acids. Germline CDR1 is SEHNR and CDR2 is FQNEAQ (reference sequence). V was pared by 3 bases and J by 5 bases, with 5 bases of the junction left unmatched. Study-level points and caveats: Booster samples showed a return of most primary-vaccination clones (almost 97% CD4, about 88% CD8). Weaker, the secondary response had a peak occurring faster, on day 5 versus 15.

The source material was CD4+ T cells sorted from PBMCs, sampled 15 days after the yellow fever booster vaccination. V and J are TRBV7-9 and TRBJ2-5; 11 nucleotides align to TRBD2. The source of this sequence is a man aged 25-45 years who received the YFV17D yellow fever vaccine. The CDR3 protein is CASSFTSGSRETQYF. CDR3 sequence (DNA): TGTGCCAGCAGCTTCACTAGCGGGAGTCGGGAGACCCAGTACTTC.